This T cell receptor (beta chain) was retrieved from a study of cytomegalovirus exposure and HLA in healthy donors. The germline gives CDR1 LNHDA, CDR2 SQIVND (reference sequence). The CDR3 has 13 residues. V gave up 1 base and J gave up 5 bases, with 6 bases separating them. TCRdb's copy holds only in-frame clones and misses some; the assay was immunoSEQ multiplex PCR. The table has about 43,000 clones, 92% seen once. The study's findings and limits: According to a subsequent analysis, TCR clusters from the first cohort were inclined to appear together in the 120 validation repertoires. Reports credit the classifier with highly specific, highly sensitive diagnosis of cytomegalovirus status. Most TCR sequences were seen very rarely across donors, but some public TCRs occurred in many. In vitro data verified a few CMV-associated chains as specific for CMV antigens.

Remarks on this clone: Its antigen is not known.

The TCR was taken from a man between 18 and 35 years old in good health and CMV-seronegative. This chain links TRBV19 with TRBJ1-5; D ambiguous. The sample comprised PBMCs. CDR3 loop: CASSIVSDQPQHF. CDR3 DNA: TGTGCCAGTAGTATAGTTTCCGATCAGCCCCAGCATTTT.